This T cell receptor beta chain was obtained from a study of CD8 T cells in ankylosing spondylitis. Germline V gene sequence: CDR1 SQVTM, CDR2 ANQGSEA. The CDR3 spans 14 residues. V shed 7 bases, J shed 2 bases, and the junction held 9 bases outside the gene matches. Study findings and constraints: Fewer than ten highly homologous variants made up a TCR beta motif, and this motif appeared characteristic of ankylosing spondylitis blood.

Via MiXCR, TCRdb re-called the 5' RACE reads, giving one row per CDR3 protein. Found here are about 140,000 distinct CDR3 sequences, roughly 8.4% of them singletons; the top ten hold about 7.3%. This clonotype appeared many times. Its target is unknown. This chain joins TRBV29-1 and TRBJ2-5; 8 bases fit TRBD1. The sequenced sample was synovial fluid, either unsorted or a sorted T cell fraction (not recorded which). This TCR was recovered from a male donor with ankylosing spondylitis. The CDR3 protein is CSARTGSSQETQYF. In DNA, the CDR3 is TGCAGCGCCCGGACAGGGTCCTCTCAAGAGACCCAGTACTTC.